This T cell receptor (beta chain) appears in the sequencing data of a study of lymphopenia after photon versus proton radiotherapy. The study's findings and limits: Proton therapy kept repertoires fairly stable, unlike photons, which gained effector/memory cells. In patients who died, overall survival fell as post-nadir TCR diversity dropped more. After lymphocyte nadir, photon-treated repertoires showed oligoclonal expansion, especially CD8+ Temra.

About this clone itself: Its antigen is undetermined.

V lost 5 bases and J lost 5; bases outside the gene matches: 6. Germline V lookup: CDR1 SGHTA, CDR2 FQGTGA. The CDR3 length is 15 residues. TCRdb keeps only in-frame clones here, not all; method: immunoSEQ multiplex PCR. The sample consists of approximately 21,000 clones, 85% of them appearing once. This specimen consisted of peripheral blood, obtained from a patient treated with photon-based radiotherapy. The sequence was obtained from a man aged 60-69 years with pancreatic cancer. The V and J genes are TRBV7-3 and TRBJ2-3, with 11 bases that match TRBD2. The CDR3 DNA reads as TGTGCCAGCAGCCCTAGCGGGGGGTTGGTAGATACGCAGTATTTT. It codes for CASSPSGGLVDTQYF. Filled out from reference TRBV7-3 and TRBJ2-3, the complete variable domain reads GAGVSQTPSNKVTEKGKYVELRCDPISGHTALYWYRQSLGQGPEFLIYFQGTGAADDSGLPNDRFFAVRPEGSVSTLKIQRTERGDSAVYLCASSPSGGLVDTQYFGPGTRLTVL.